This is a list of T cell receptor beta chains from one sample in a study of spatial heterogeneity in lung cancer. TCRdb analysed the 5' RACE reads with MiXCR anew, one entry per CDR3 protein. The profile covers tens of thousands of distinct CDR3 sequences, with over 4% appearing a single time and 9.9% taken by the ten largest. Sequenced material: lung tumor tissue, taken at surgery. Every receptor here comes from a male donor with early-stage non-small cell lung cancer. CDR3s include the opening cysteine and the closing phenylalanine or tryptophan. D genes are given only for firm matches. Size values are once, few and many counts, or a class for expanded clones, and some rows have none.

d_call: TRBD1
j_call: TRBJ2-2
v_call: TRBV3-1
clone_size: many
cdr3_aa: CASSHRGQANTGELFF
cdr3_nt: TGTGCCAGCAGCCATAGGGGACAGGCGAACACCGGGGAGCTGTTTTTT

d_call: TRBD2
j_call: TRBJ2-2
v_call: TRBV12-3/TRBV12-4
clone_size: many
cdr3_aa: CASSLSLGVAGNTGELFF
cdr3_nt: TGTGCCAGCAGTTTAAGTTTAGGGGTAGCGGGAAACACCGGGGAGCTGTTTTTT

d_call: TRBD2
j_call: TRBJ2-1
v_call: TRBV28
clone_size: many
cdr3_aa: CASRSSGAGSSYNEQFF
cdr3_nt: TGTGCCAGTCGGTCTAGCGGGGCGGGTAGCTCCTACAATGAGCAGTTCTTC

d_call: TRBD2
j_call: TRBJ2-7
v_call: TRBV12-3/TRBV12-4
clone_size: few
cdr3_aa: CASSMTSGVSYEQYF
cdr3_nt: TGTGCCAGCAGCATGACTAGCGGGGTCTCCTACGAGCAGTACTTC

d_call: NA
j_call: TRBJ1-6
v_call: TRBV27
clone_size: medium-sized
cdr3_aa: CASSWQGLNSPLHF
cdr3_nt: TGTGCCAGCAGTTGGCAGGGCTTGAATTCACCCCTCCACTTT

d_call: NA
j_call: TRBJ1-2
v_call: TRBV20-1
clone_size: many
cdr3_aa: CSATDGVQYGYTF
cdr3_nt: TGCAGTGCCACAGATGGGGTCCAATATGGCTACACCTTC

d_call: TRBD1
j_call: TRBJ1-1
v_call: TRBV12-3/TRBV12-4
clone_size: many
cdr3_aa: CASSQTGRRAFF
cdr3_nt: TGTGCCAGCAGTCAGACAGGGCGAAGAGCTTTCTTT

d_call: TRBD2
j_call: TRBJ2-5
v_call: TRBV6-1
clone_size: few
cdr3_aa: CASSGGGLAGGETQYF
cdr3_nt: TGTGCCAGCAGTGGGGGGGGACTAGCGGGCGGTGAGACCCAGTACTTC

d_call: NA
j_call: TRBJ1-3
v_call: TRBV28
clone_size: NA
cdr3_aa: CASSLSLSGNTIYF
cdr3_nt: TGTGCCAGCAGTTTAAGCCTCTCTGGAAACACCATATATTTT

d_call: NA
j_call: TRBJ2-7
v_call: TRBV6-2/TRBV6-3
clone_size: many
cdr3_aa: CASRHNYEQYF
cdr3_nt: TGTGCCAGCAGACACAACTACGAGCAGTACTTC

d_call: NA
j_call: TRBJ2-2
v_call: TRBV7-2
clone_size: many
cdr3_aa: CASSARDWNTGELFF
cdr3_nt: TGTGCCAGCAGCGCCCGGGACTGGAACACCGGGGAGCTGTTTTTT

d_call: NA
j_call: TRBJ2-3
v_call: TRBV11-2
clone_size: few
cdr3_aa: CASSLTREDTQYF
cdr3_nt: TGTGCCAGCAGCTTAACGAGGGAAGATACGCAGTATTTT

d_call: NA
j_call: TRBJ2-1
v_call: TRBV15
clone_size: many
cdr3_aa: CATSFLLMGARNEQFF
cdr3_nt: TGTGCCACCAGCTTTTTGCTAATGGGGGCGCGCAATGAGCAGTTCTTC